One and the same sample provided the 13 T cell receptor beta chains below, sequenced in a study of identical twins. Via MiXCR, TCRdb re-called the 5' RACE reads, giving one row per CDR3 protein. The sample lists about 530,000 distinct CDR3 sequences; about 15% were seen once. A further study also used this sample, focusing on yellow fever vaccine responses in identical twins.

The specimen sequenced was CD4+ T cells sorted from blood. The receptors here all came from a woman aged 18-29 years in good health.

This clonotype was counted between two and nine times. The chain carries TRBV5-1 and TRBJ2-2; tentatively, D is TRBD1 or TRBD2 (5 bases each). The CDR3 is made up of 16 amino acids. The ends were cut back, 3 bases at V and 4 bases at J, with 16 bases in the middle. CDR1 is SGHRS and CDR2 is YFSETQ in the germline V gene. The CDR3 DNA sequence: TGCGCCAGCAGCTCCCGCCTGGGACCGCTCACCGGGGAGCTGTTTTTT. This sequence encodes CASSSRLGPLTGELFF.

A word on this clonotype: Germline and junction disagree at one end, which may indicate a read error. The chain employs TRBV5-5 and TRBJ2-2; D may be TRBD2 (5 bases). CDR1 is SGHKS and CDR2 is YYEKEE in the germline V gene (reference sequence). The CDR3 runs 14 residues. For the CDR3, the DNA is TGTGCCATCAGCTTTGTCCTCGTCACCGGGGAGCTGCTTTTT. This gives the protein CAISFVLVTGELLF. The complete variable domain, with remaining parts taken from reference TRBV5-5 and TRBJ2-2, reads DAGVTQSPTHLIKTRGQQVTLRCSPISGHKSVSWYQQVLGQGPQFIFQYYEKEERGRGNFPDRFSARQFPNYSSELNVNALLLGDSALYLCAISFVLVTGELLFGEGSRLTVL.

J is TRBJ2-1 and V is TRBV29-1, with 9 positions matching TRBD1. This CDR3 has 13 residues. V gave up 4 bases and J gave up 5 bases; unmatched junction bases: 3. CDR1 is SQVTM and CDR2 is ANQGSEA in the germline V gene. This CDR3 reads CSVGTGANNEQFF. The CDR3 DNA sequence: TGCAGCGTTGGGACAGGGGCCAACAATGAGCAGTTCTTC.

In nucleotides, the CDR3 is TGTGCCAGCAGTTACCCCCGGAGGAACACTGAAGCTTTCTTT. It specifies CASSYPRRNTEAFF. This chain links TRBV6-5 with TRBJ1-1; the D is unclear. V was pared by 2 bases and J by 1 base, with 8 bases between. Looked up from germline, CDR1 is MNHEY and CDR2 is SVGAGI. This CDR3 is built from 14 residues.

This clonotype has more than one count but fewer than ten. The genes are TRBV6-6 and TRBJ1-1; D gene ambiguous. V shed 4 bases and J shed 7 bases, with 10 bases lying between them. This CDR3 has 12 amino acids. Germline CDR1 MNHNY, CDR2 SVGAGI (reference sequence). The CDR3 nucleotides read TGTGCCAGCAGTTCCCAAGCTCGTGAAGCTTTCTTT. It encodes CASSSQAREAFF.

The rearrangement links TRBV7-3 to TRBJ2-2; D may be TRBD2 (6 bases). The CDR3 spans 15 residues. V dropped 2 bases and J dropped 5 bases, with 12 bases sitting between them. CDR1 SGHTA and CDR2 FQGTGA come from the germline V gene. The CDR3 region has the DNA TGTGCCAGCAGCTTATCGGGGGACCGGACCGGGGAGCTGTTTTTT. Translated, it gives CASSLSGDRTGELFF.

This clonotype was seen a handful of times. The chain has TRBV11-2 and TRBJ2-2, with TRBD1 matching over 10 bases. This CDR3 has 16 amino acids. V shed 3 bases, J shed 8 bases, and the junction held 9 bases outside the gene matches. The germline V gene has CDR1 SGHAT and CDR2 FQNNGV. In DNA form, the CDR3 reads TGTGCCAGCAGCTTCACCGGGACAGGGGCTTATGGGGAGCTGTTTTTT. Its translation is CASSFTGTGAYGELFF.

This clonotype was seen only a few times. V gene TRBV20-1 combines with J gene TRBJ2-2; 7 bases are a match to TRBD1. The germline V gene has CDR1 DFQATT and CDR2 SNEGSKA (reference sequence). The J segment lost 2 bases and the V segment lost 0 bases, leaving 3 bases of the junction unmatched. This CDR3 has 15 amino acids. The CDR3 protein is CSARDYRGNTGELFF. CDR3 sequence (DNA): TGCAGTGCTAGAGATTACAGGGGCAACACCGGGGAGCTGTTTTTT.

This clonotype has only a few counts. The chain is built from TRBV6-5 and TRBJ1-6; TRBD1 agrees at 7 bases. Germline-derived CDR1 and CDR2 are MNHEY and SVGAGI. The CDR3 is 15 amino acids. The V segment lost 2 bases and the J segment 8 bases; nucleotides outside the gene matches: 6. CDR3 region: CASSYPRQGYSPLHF. As DNA, the CDR3 is TGTGCCAGCAGTTACCCCAGACAGGGTTATTCACCCCTCCACTTT.

This chain links TRBV3-1 with TRBJ1-1; 8 bases line up with TRBD1. The J segment lost 6 bases and the V segment lost 1 base, leaving 4 bases of the junction unmatched. The germline gives CDR1 LGHDT, CDR2 YNNKEL (reference sequence). This CDR3 contains 14 residues. Here the CDR3 reads CASSQVQGAAEAFF. CDR3 coding DNA: TGTGCCAGCAGCCAAGTGCAGGGGGCAGCTGAAGCTTTCTTT.

This clonotype was counted between two and nine times. The chain uses TRBV12-3 or TRBV12-4 and TRBJ2-1, with D uncertain. CDR3 size: 14 residues. V lost 4 bases and J lost 2, with 9 bases in between. The CDR3 protein is CASSSEVTYNEQFF. CDR3 DNA: TGTGCCAGCAGTTCAGAAGTCACCTACAATGAGCAGTTCTTC.

This clonotype was seen at least ten times. V gene TRBV5-1 combines with J gene TRBJ2-1; possible D gene TRBD2, 6 bases. V gave up 0 bases and J gave up 3 bases, with 10 bases separating them. Germline CDR1 is SGHRS and CDR2 is YFSETQ. The CDR3 consists of 15 residues. For the CDR3, the DNA is TGCGCCAGCAGCTTGGAACTAGCTGGCTACAATGAGCAGTTCTTC. Its protein is CASSLELAGYNEQFF.

The sample holds many counts of this clonotype. The rearrangement joins TRBV5-1 to TRBJ2-2; 10 positions match TRBD2. CDR3 length: 13 residues. Trimming took 0 bases from V and 14 from J; bases not matched to a gene: 4. Germline values: CDR1 SGHRS, CDR2 YFSETQ. CDR3 amino acids: CASSLDLAGGLFF. For the CDR3, the DNA is TGCGCCAGCAGCTTGGACTTAGCGGGGGGACTGTTTTTT.